This T cell receptor beta chain emerged from a study of blood T cell repertoires in COVID-19. The overall study: The study drew acute and convalescent COVID-19 samples from the United States, Italy and Spain. From T cells, B-cell-depleted T cells, or PBMCs came the material, which was cDNA or gDNA.

Seattle participants joined during active infection and were tracked over time. CDR1 is LGHDT, CDR2 YNNKEL, per germline (reference sequence). Between the trimmed V and J ends, which lost 2 bases and 8 bases, there was a span of 6 bases. This CDR3 has 12 amino acids. Authors' processing steps: It was from reference gene primer amplification that nucleated cell counts were estimated. Assay: immunoSEQ multiplex PCR; the TCRdb copy retains only in-frame clones and omits some. For V, J and clone size, that table is used; D and trimming come from the DNA. The repertoire has 200,000 to 250,000 clones, roughly 79% of them found once; the top ten carry 7.5%.

The source of this sequence is a woman of 80 years or more with COVID-19, enrolled during active disease. The rearrangement links TRBV3-1 (or the pseudogene TRBV3-2) to TRBJ1-4; the D gene is possibly TRBD1 (5 bases). Specimen: peripheral blood. CDR3 DNA sequence: TGTGCCAGCAGCCAACCAGGGGAAAAACTGTTTTTT. Protein: CASSQPGEKLFF.